Listed below are T cell receptor beta chains from one sample, sequenced in a study of blood T cell repertoires in COVID-19. The assay was immunoSEQ multiplex PCR, and TCRdb's table has in-frame clones only and misses some. The sample lists tens of thousands of clones; roughly nine tenths were seen once. The sequencing sample was made of peripheral blood. The source is a man aged 50 or older with COVID-19, enrolled during active disease. The CDR3 runs from the conserved cysteine through the conserved F or W. The D gene is left open where the match is weak. The listing skips clone size in some rows; elsewhere it reads once, few, many or a size class.

j_gene	d_gene	v_gene	abundance	CDR3aa	CDR3nt
TRBJ2-7	TRBD1	TRBV2	NA	CASSVQGVPYEQYF	TGTGCCAGCAGTGTTCAGGGGGTCCCCTACGAGCAGTACTTC
TRBJ2-2	TRBD2	TRBV29-1	once	CSVESSGEGGELFF	TGCAGCGTTGAATCTAGCGGGGAGGGCGGGGAGCTGTTTTTT
TRBJ1-5	NA	TRBV3-1/TRBV3-2	NA	CASSQSLSNQPQHF	TGTGCCAGCAGCCAATCCCTTAGCAATCAGCCCCAGCATTTT
TRBJ1-2	NA	TRBV7-2	NA	CASSFPGIIGYTF	TGTGCCAGCAGCTTCCCAGGGATTATCGGCTACACCTTC
TRBJ1-2	TRBD1	TRBV9	NA	CASSLDGTGDYGYTF	TGTGCCAGCAGCCTTGACGGGACAGGGGATTATGGCTACACCTTC
TRBJ2-1	TRBD2	TRBV2	NA	CASSPGLAGGLNEQFF	TGTGCCAGCAGCCCGGGACTAGCGGGGGGGCTTAATGAGCAGTTCTTC
TRBJ2-2	NA	TRBV6-1	once	CASSETAGNTGELFF	TGTGCCAGCAGTGAGACGGCGGGGAACACCGGGGAGCTGTTTTTT
TRBJ2-7	NA	TRBV27	NA	CASKLISRGEQYF	TGTGCCAGCAAACTCATTAGCAGGGGCGAGCAGTACTTC
TRBJ1-5	NA	TRBV6-6	once	CASSYPGPYSNQPQHF	TGTGCCAGCAGTTACCCAGGCCCCTATAGCAATCAGCCCCAGCATTTT
TRBJ1-2	TRBD1	TRBV2	NA	CASRPRGRGYGYTF	TGTGCCAGCAGACCTCGGGGCAGGGGGTATGGCTACACCTTC
TRBJ1-6	NA	TRBV27	NA	CASSSDRFPSPLHF	TGTGCCAGCAGCAGCGACAGATTCCCTTCACCCCTCCACTTT
TRBJ1-1	TRBD1	TRBV11-3	NA	CASSLGRGQGEAFF	TGTGCCAGCAGCTTGGGCAGGGGGCAGGGTGAAGCTTTCTTT
TRBJ1-1	NA	TRBV29-1	NA	CSVRRGRTDNTEAFF	TGCAGCGTTCGACGGGGGAGGACCGACAACACTGAAGCTTTCTTT
TRBJ2-7	NA	TRBV9	NA	CASSSGGGPIDEQYF	TGTGCCAGCAGCTCGGGCGGGGGCCCCATAGACGAGCAGTACTTC
TRBJ1-2	NA	TRBV30	NA	CAWSVQPYGYTF	TGTGCCTGGAGTGTACAGCCTTATGGCTACACCTTC
TRBJ2-5	TRBD2	TRBV15	NA	CATSSRAGGPLETQYF	TGTGCCACCAGCAGTCGAGCGGGGGGGCCTCTTGAGACCCAGTACTTC
TRBJ1-2	NA	TRBV27	few	CASSFSRANGYTF	TGTGCCAGCAGTTTTAGCAGGGCCAATGGCTACACCTTC
TRBJ2-1	NA	TRBV4-3	NA	CASSRQGSGWDSYNEQFF	TGCGCCAGCAGCCGGCAAGGGTCGGGGTGGGACTCCTACAATGAGCAGTTCTTC
TRBJ2-3	TRBD2	TRBV10-3	NA	CAISGALAGGPDTQYF	TGTGCCATCAGTGGGGCCCTAGCGGGGGGCCCAGATACGCAGTATTTT
TRBJ2-2	NA	TRBV29-1	NA	CSVIRWAGSFTGELFF	TGCAGCGTGATCCGTTGGGCAGGGTCCTTCACCGGGGAGCTGTTTTTT
TRBJ2-3	NA	TRBV12-3/TRBV12-4	few	CASSFGGRDTQYF	TGTGCCAGCAGTTTCGGGGGACGCGATACGCAGTATTTT
TRBJ2-1	TRBD1	TRBV5-1	NA	CASGHGTDHNEQFF	TGCGCCAGCGGACACGGGACAGACCACAATGAGCAGTTCTTC
TRBJ2-5	TRBD1	TRBV29-1	NA	CSGGQGIYQETQYF	TGCAGCGGGGGACAGGGGATCTACCAAGAGACCCAGTACTTC
TRBJ1-4	NA	TRBV5-1	NA	CASSFGGSNEKLFF	TGCGCCAGCAGCTTCGGGGGATCTAATGAAAAACTGTTTTTT
TRBJ2-3	TRBD2	TRBV2	NA	CASSEPGLAGDTQYF	TGTGCCAGCAGTGAACCAGGACTAGCGGGGGATACGCAGTATTTT
TRBJ2-3	TRBD1	TRBV4-2	NA	CATGQGAFDTQYF	TGTGCCACGGGGCAGGGGGCTTTTGATACGCAGTATTTT
TRBJ1-5	NA	TRBV18	NA	CASSAGGNQPQHF	TGTGCCAGCTCCGCGGGTGGCAATCAGCCCCAGCATTTT
TRBJ2-1	TRBD1	TRBV19	NA	CASAPRQGENEQFF	TGTGCCAGTGCTCCACGGCAGGGGGAGAATGAGCAGTTCTTC
TRBJ2-1	TRBD2	TRBV28	NA	CASSRTSGSYNEQFF	TGTGCCAGCAGCAGGACTAGCGGCTCCTACAATGAGCAGTTCTTC